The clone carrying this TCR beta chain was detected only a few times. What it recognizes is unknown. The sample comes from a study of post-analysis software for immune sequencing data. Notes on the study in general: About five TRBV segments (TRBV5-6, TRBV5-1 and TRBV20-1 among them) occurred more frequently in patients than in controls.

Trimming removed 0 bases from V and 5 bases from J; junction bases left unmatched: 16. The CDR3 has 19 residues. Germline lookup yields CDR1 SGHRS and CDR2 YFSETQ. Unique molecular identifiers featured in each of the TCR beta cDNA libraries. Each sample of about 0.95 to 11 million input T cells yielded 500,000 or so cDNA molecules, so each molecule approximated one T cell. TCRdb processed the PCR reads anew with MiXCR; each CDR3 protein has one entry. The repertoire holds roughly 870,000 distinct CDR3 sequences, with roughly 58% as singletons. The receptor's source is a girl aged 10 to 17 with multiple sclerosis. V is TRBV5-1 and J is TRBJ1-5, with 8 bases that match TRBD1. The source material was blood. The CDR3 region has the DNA TGCGCCAGCAGCTTGGGGTTAGGAGCAGGGGGCGTCGGGGATCAGCCCCAGCATTTT. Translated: CASSLGLGAGGVGDQPQHF.